This T cell receptor beta chain is drawn from a study of T cell repertoires in cytomegalovirus infection. Study context: Evidence of both CMV infection and a matching HLA type came from public TCR beta signatures. Whole-study results and caveats: The study identified carriers of CMV plus the relevant HLA from cumulative public TCR beta family frequency.

This clonotype was observed at least ten times. Its matching antigen is unknown. TCRdb processed the reads anew with MiXCR; each CDR3 protein has one entry. Of about 900,000 distinct CDR3 sequences detected, approximately 31% appear once; the ten largest clones hold around 15%. The CDR3 loop spans 13 amino acids. The V and J ends lost 4 bases and 6 bases respectively, with 10 bases between them. CDR1 is SGHNT and CDR2 is YENEEA in the germline V gene. The clonotype originates from a human donor in good health (CMV status not recorded). Some clones in this sample may be carry-over from other donors' samples. Material: cultured CD8+ T cells from PBMCs, obtained from culture after CMV antigen stimulation. The genes are TRBV11-3 and TRBJ2-1; no reliable D call. The CDR3 nucleotides read TGTGCCAGCAGCTCCCGTTGGGGCAATGAGCAGTTCTTC. It encodes CASSSRWGNEQFF. Using reference TRBV11-3 and TRBJ2-1 for the parts outside the CDR3, the full variable domain is EAGVVQSPRYKIIEKKQPVAFWCNPISGHNTLYWYLQNLGQGPELLIRYENEEAVDDSQLPKDRFSAERLKGVDSTLKIQPAELGDSAVYLCASSSRWGNEQFFGPGTRLTVL.